Below are 15 T cell receptor beta chains sequenced from a single sample in a study of cytomegalovirus exposure and HLA in healthy donors. Use of 60 Vbeta and 13 Jbeta primers characterized the PCR. Some clones are missing from TCRdb's copy, which holds only in-frame ones; the method was immunoSEQ multiplex PCR. The table lists roughly 100,000 clones. Material: PBMCs. These receptor sequences come from a man aged 40-55 years in good health and CMV-seronegative.

This sequence joins TRBV6-1 and TRBJ2-3; weak D call: TRBD2 (5 bases). This CDR3 contains 16 residues. With 0 bases removed from V and 4 bases from J, the gap between germline ends came to 14 bases. Germline V lookup: CDR1 MNHNS, CDR2 SASEGT. The CDR3 region has the DNA TGTGCCAGCAGTGAAGCGCTGGCGGGTGGGGCAGATACGCAGTATTTT. Protein product: CASSEALAGGADTQYF.

The J gene is TRBJ1-5, the V gene TRBV27; D call uncertain. V was clipped by 5 bases and J by 5 bases, with 19 bases between them. Per germline, CDR1 MNHEY and CDR2 SMNVEV (reference sequence). There are 16 residues in the CDR3. The CDR3 loop is CASSQTPGGTHQPQHF. The CDR3 region has the DNA TGTGCCAGCAGTCAAACGCCGGGAGGCACTCATCAGCCCCAGCATTTT.

The chain recombines TRBV6-1 with TRBJ1-5; TRBD1 might be the D (6 bases). The CDR3 is 14 amino acids. Trimming removed 10 bases at V and 2 bases at J, with 15 bases between. CDR1 MNHNS and CDR2 SASEGT come from the germline V gene. The DNA of the CDR3 is TGTGCCATCGAGGGGGGGCTCGGCAATCAGCCCCAGCATTTT. This codes for CAIEGGLGNQPQHF.

The chain links TRBV7-6 to TRBJ1-4; D perhaps matches TRBD1 (5 bases). The V end lost 6 bases, the J end lost 4 bases, and 18 bases lay between the germline ends. The CDR3 is 16 residues long. CDR1 SGHVS and CDR2 FNYEAQ come from the germline V gene. The CDR3 spells CASSRFQGLNNEKLFF. The DNA for the CDR3 is TGTGCCAGCAGTAGATTTCAGGGTCTTAATAATGAAAAACTGTTTTTT.

The rearrangement uses TRBV6-5 and TRBJ1-1, with TRBD1 matching 9 bases. The CDR3 covers 14 residues. Germline V gene data show CDR1 as MNHEY and CDR2 as SVGAGI. The V and J ends lost 5 bases and 1 base, in that order; junction bases with no gene match: 2. CDR3 residues: CASSKTGGNTEAFF. In DNA, the CDR3 is TGTGCCAGCAGTAAGACAGGGGGGAACACTGAAGCTTTCTTT.

The V call is TRBV9, the J call TRBJ2-1, with 8 bases fitting TRBD2. V trimming: 0 bases; J trimming: 5 bases; junction bases outside the gene matches: 4. Per the germline V gene, CDR1 is SGDLS and CDR2 is YYNGEE. There are 15 residues in the CDR3. CDR3 sequence (DNA): TGTGCCAGCAGCGTAGTAGCGGGGTTCAACAATGAGCAGTTCTTC. Translated: CASSVVAGFNNEQFF. The full variable domain, rest sourced from reference TRBV9 and TRBJ2-1, is DSGVTQTPKHLITATGQRVTLRCSPRSGDLSVYWYQQSLDQGLQFLIQYYNGEERAKGNILERFSAQQFPDLHSELNLSSLELGDSALYFCASSVVAGFNNEQFFGPGTRLTVL.

The CDR3 region is CASSQQGTVYGYTF. CDR3 DNA sequence: TGTGCCAGCAGCCAACAGGGGACAGTTTATGGCTACACCTTC. This chain connects TRBV7-8 to TRBJ1-2; 7 bases agree with TRBD1. CDR1 SGHVS and CDR2 FQNEAQ come from the germline V gene. V lost 5 bases and J lost 5; bases outside the gene matches: 8. The length of the CDR3 is 14 residues.

The chain employs TRBV6-1 and TRBJ1-5; weak D call: TRBD1 (5 bases). Per the germline V gene, CDR1 is MNHNS and CDR2 is SASEGT. The CDR3 has 15 amino acids. Trimming stripped 6 bases from V and 0 bases from J, with 12 bases between. The CDR3 nucleotides read TGTGCCAGCAGAGGACACGGAAATAGCAATCAGCCCCAGCATTTT. It specifies CASRGHGNSNQPQHF.

The V call is TRBV19, the J call TRBJ2-1; a weak D match, TRBD2 (6 bases). Trimming took off 3 bases at V and 2 bases at J, with 11 bases between the two ends. This CDR3 is 15 amino acids long. In germline, CDR1 is LNHDA, CDR2 SQIVND (reference sequence). In DNA form, the CDR3 reads TGTGCCAGTAGTATGGGTAGCGGACCCTACAATGAGCAGTTCTTC. As protein: CASSMGSGPYNEQFF.

J is TRBJ2-7 and V is TRBV11-2; 15 bases are a match to TRBD2. V dropped 2 bases and J dropped 4; count of bases not matched to a gene: 3. CDR1 SGHAT and CDR2 FQNNGV come from the germline V gene. The CDR3 is made up of 16 amino acids. The CDR3 sequence is CASSLLGTSGRYEQYF. The CDR3 DNA is TGTGCCAGCAGCTTACTCGGGACTAGCGGGAGGTACGAGCAGTACTTC.

CDR3 sequence reads: CASSLSGGLSYNEQFF. The CDR3 region has the DNA TGTGCCAGCAGCTTGTCGGGGGGGCTCTCCTACAATGAGCAGTTCTTC. The rearrangement links TRBV5-4 to TRBJ2-1, with 8 nucleotides matching TRBD2. Trimming took 1 base from V and 0 from J; bases not matched to a gene: 3. This CDR3 has 16 residues. Germline CDR1 SGHNT, CDR2 YYREEE (reference sequence).

The chain has TRBV20-1 and TRBJ2-7; D may be TRBD1 (5 bases). This CDR3 region has 11 residues. V shed 3 bases and J shed 7 bases, with 10 bases lying between them. The germline V gene has CDR1 DFQATT and CDR2 SNEGSKA (reference sequence). The CDR3, as DNA: TGCAGTGCTAGGGACAATAGGGAGCAGTACTTC. Protein product: CSARDNREQYF.

V gene TRBV7-9 combines with J gene TRBJ1-5; 7 nucleotides line up with TRBD1. The germline CDR1 and CDR2 sequences are SEHNR and FQNEAQ (reference sequence). Trimming cost V 3 bases and J 7 bases; bases outside gene matches: 3. The CDR3 extends over 13 amino acids. The CDR3 loop reads CASSLTGTQPQHF. The CDR3 nucleotides are TGTGCCAGCAGCTTGACAGGGACCCAGCCCCAGCATTTT.

The chain employs TRBV18 and TRBJ2-7; 9 bases line up with TRBD1. The CDR3 spans 17 residues. In germline, CDR1 is KGHSH, CDR2 LQKENI. With V trimmed by 0 bases and J by 2 bases, 8 bases remained unmatched. As DNA, the CDR3 is TGTGCCAGCTCACCACCGGGCTGGACAGGGGCTACCTACGAGCAGTACTTC. Protein product: CASSPPGWTGATYEQYF.

This sequence joins TRBV9 and TRBJ1-1; 12 positions agree with TRBD1. CDR3 length equals 16 residues. Germline V CDR1 and CDR2: SGDLS, YYNGEE. The V segment lost 4 bases and the J segment 5 bases; nucleotides outside the gene matches: 9. This chain's CDR3 is CASSTGTGGYITEAFF. The CDR3 DNA sequence: TGTGCCAGCAGCACGGGGACAGGGGGCTATATAACTGAAGCTTTCTTT.